Each of the 26 T cell receptor beta chains below was sequenced from the same sample in a study of Ad26.COV2.S vaccination and SARS-CoV-2 variants. The treatment denotes: roughly 20 received Ad26.COV2.S at low or high dose, single or two shots; 5 received placebo; per-sample allocation not given. Day 63 after the first vaccine or placebo injection was the time point for sampling. TCRdb keeps only in-frame clones here, not all; method: immunoSEQ multiplex PCR. Found here are approximately 300,000 clones, 70% to 90% of them singletons; the top ten hold approximately 1.9%. The sequencing here drew on peripheral blood, taken in a trial of Ad26.COV2.S vaccine versus placebo. These TCRs come from a person aged 18 to 59 who received the Ad26.COV2.S COVID-19 vaccine or a placebo.

The chain uses TRBV5-1 and TRBJ1-4; D gene unclear. Germline values: CDR1 SGHRS, CDR2 YFSETQ. Trimming removed 0 bases from V and 2 bases from J, with 11 bases in between. This CDR3 region has 16 residues. The CDR3 loop is CASSLVTVETNEKLFF. In DNA form, the CDR3 reads TGCGCCAGCAGCTTGGTTACGGTCGAGACTAATGAAAAACTGTTTTTT.

V gene TRBV10-3 combines with J gene TRBJ2-5; TRBD2 agrees at 8 bases. Germline CDR1 reads ENHRY; CDR2 reads SYGVKD. CDR3 length: 14 amino acids. Trimming took 6 bases from V and 2 from J; bases not matched to a gene: 5. For the CDR3, the DNA is TGTGCCATCAGCGCGTCGGGGGGGCAAGAGACCCAGTACTTC. Its protein is CAISASGGQETQYF.

The rearrangement links TRBV29-1 to TRBJ2-1, with D tentatively TRBD1 (6 bases). Between the trimmed V and J ends, which lost 5 bases and 0 bases, there was a span of 14 bases. CDR1 SQVTM and CDR2 ANQGSEA come from the germline V gene. The CDR3 is 15 residues long. CDR3 in amino acids: CSVIEGTSSYNEQFF. DNA for the CDR3: TGCAGCGTTATCGAAGGGACAAGCTCCTACAATGAGCAGTTCTTC.

The chain recombines TRBV3-1 (or the pseudogene TRBV3-2) with TRBJ1-1; D ambiguous. This CDR3 contains 13 residues. V was shortened by 4 bases and J by 4 bases, with 10 bases between the two germline ends. Germline CDR1 is LGHDT and CDR2 is YNNKEL (reference sequence). Here the CDR3 DNA reads TGTGCCAGCAGCCCTCTGGCGGGCACTGAAGCTTTCTTT. Its translation is CASSPLAGTEAFF.

The rearrangement joins TRBV14 to TRBJ1-2; TRBD1 matches 7 bases. The CDR3 consists of 16 residues. Germline V gene sequence: CDR1 SGHDN, CDR2 FVKESK. V was clipped by 4 bases and J by 3 bases; unmatched bases: 11. In DNA, the CDR3 is TGTGCCAGCAGCCCCCAACAGGGGCCACCTTACTATGGCTACACCTTC. This sequence encodes CASSPQQGPPYYGYTF.

There are many counts of this clone. The V call is TRBV7-3, the J call TRBJ1-2; D remains unclear. From germline, CDR1 is SGHTA and CDR2 FQGTGA. V dropped 5 bases and J dropped 8 bases, with 15 bases sitting between them. The CDR3 length is 13 residues. DNA of the CDR3: TGTGCCAGCAGCCTACCGGACCTGAGGGGCTACACCTTC. Its translation is CASSLPDLRGYTF.

The V gene is TRBV5-1, the J gene TRBJ1-2, with 7 bases aligning to TRBD1. CDR3 length: 14 residues. Trimming removed 0 bases from V and 2 bases from J; junction bases left unmatched: 1. Germline V gene lookup returns CDR1 SGHRS and CDR2 YFSETQ. The CDR3, as DNA: TGCGCCAGCAGCTTGGAACAGGGGAACTATGGCTACACCTTC. Amino acid sequence: CASSLEQGNYGYTF.

The V and J genes are TRBV7-2 and TRBJ2-7; no firm D call. Germline CDR1 reads SGHTA; CDR2 reads FQGNSA. This CDR3 is built from 14 residues. Trimming took off 1 base at V and 1 base at J, with 8 bases between the two ends. CDR3 amino acids: CASSLGQSSYEQYF. CDR3 DNA sequence: TGTGCCAGCAGCTTAGGTCAGTCGTCCTACGAGCAGTACTTC.

The chain carries TRBV7-8 and TRBJ2-7; 7 nucleotides line up with TRBD1. CDR1 SGHVS and CDR2 FQNEAQ come from the germline V gene. Trimming took 3 bases from V and 5 from J; bases not matched to a gene: 16. The CDR3 contains 17 residues. CDR3 sequence reads: CASSLAPWDSLWDEQYF. As DNA, the CDR3 is TGTGCCAGCAGCTTGGCCCCATGGGACAGTCTTTGGGACGAGCAGTACTTC.

This chain joins TRBV6-5 and TRBJ2-5; D perhaps matches TRBD1 (6 bases). Germline CDR1 and CDR2: MNHEY and SVGAGI. There are 14 residues in the CDR3. V lost 6 bases to trimming and J lost 1 base, with 12 bases between them. The CDR3 DNA follows: TGTGCCAGCAGCGTGGGACAAGCCCAAGAGACCCAGTACTTC. This translates into CASSVGQAQETQYF.

V usage is TRBV6-5 and J usage is TRBJ1-2; D not resolved. V lost 6 bases and J lost 4, with 12 bases in between. CDR3 length equals 13 residues. CDR1 is MNHEY, CDR2 SVGAGI, per germline. The CDR3 is CASRDPVLYGYTF. The CDR3 region has the DNA TGTGCCAGCAGGGACCCGGTGCTCTATGGCTACACCTTC.

The V gene is TRBV3-1 (or the pseudogene TRBV3-2), the J gene TRBJ2-1; 10 bases fit TRBD1. Germline CDR1 is LGHDT and CDR2 is YNNKEL (reference sequence). The junction had 3 bases not matched to a gene; V was cut back by 1 base and J by 6 bases. The CDR3 totals 15 residues. The CDR3 region is CASSQGWTGGNEQFF. The DNA for the CDR3 is TGTGCCAGCAGCCAAGGGTGGACAGGGGGCAATGAGCAGTTCTTC.

Of note for this clone: The same CDR3 arises from other DNA sequences in this sample as well. The V gene is TRBV18, the J gene TRBJ2-2; D is ambiguous. Germline V gene data show CDR1 as KGHSH and CDR2 as LQKENI. There are 14 residues in the CDR3. V lost 3 bases, J lost 2 bases, and 7 bases lay in between. DNA for the CDR3: TGTGCCAGCTCACCTGTACAAAACACCGGGGAGCTGTTTTTT. As protein: CASSPVQNTGELFF.

The CDR3 DNA reads as TGTGCCAGCAGCAACCGACAGGGCCAGATGGGTGGCTACACCTTC. It encodes CASSNRQGQMGGYTF. The chain recombines TRBV6-5 with TRBJ1-2, with 7 positions matching TRBD1. V dropped 6 bases and J dropped 7; count of bases not matched to a gene: 14. Germline-derived CDR1 and CDR2 are MNHEY and SVGAGI. The CDR3 has 15 amino acids.

This clone was found once. This chain connects TRBV5-1 to TRBJ1-6; 8 bases are a match to TRBD1. V shed 1 base, J shed 9 bases, and the junction held 6 bases outside the gene matches. Germline CDR1 is SGHRS and CDR2 is YFSETQ. The CDR3 sequence is 15 residues long. This CDR3 reads CASSLSTGGSSPLHF. Written as DNA, the CDR3 is TGCGCCAGCAGCTTGAGTACAGGGGGGAGTTCACCCCTCCACTTT.

V usage is TRBV7-3 and J usage is TRBJ2-5, with D perhaps matching TRBD1 (7 bases). This CDR3 is 14 amino acids long. Germline V gene lookup returns CDR1 SGHTA and CDR2 FQGTGA. Trimming left V 6 bases short and J 6 bases short, with 17 bases between. CDR3 residues: CASSKTGDLKTQYF. DNA for the CDR3: TGTGCCAGCAGTAAAACAGGGGACTTAAAGACCCAGTACTTC.

The rearrangement links TRBV29-1 to TRBJ1-2; D not resolved. Trimming took off 7 bases at V and 4 bases at J, with 19 bases between the two ends. The CDR3 is 14 amino acids. Germline V CDR1 and CDR2: SQVTM, ANQGSEA. The CDR3 nucleotides read TGCAGCGCCGTTTTGCGCTCTGTAGCCTATGGCTACACCTTC. It yields the protein CSAVLRSVAYGYTF.

The J gene is TRBJ1-1, the V gene TRBV6-6; no clear D. Per germline, CDR1 MNHNY and CDR2 SVGAGI (reference sequence). The CDR3 consists of 13 residues. Trimming took off 5 bases at V and 1 base at J, with 8 bases between the two ends. Written as DNA, the CDR3 is TGTGCCAGCAGTCTCGTTCCGAACACTGAAGCTTTCTTT. Encoded protein: CASSLVPNTEAFF.

The chain links TRBV4-1 to TRBJ1-3; 7 bases align to TRBD1. CDR3 size: 16 residues. V lost 1 base, J lost 8 bases, and 11 bases stayed unmatched. The germline V gene encodes CDR1 MGHRA and CDR2 YSYEKL. CDR3 protein: CASSQVSPGQTYTIYF. In DNA, the CDR3 is TGCGCCAGCAGCCAAGTTTCCCCGGGACAGACATACACCATATATTTT.

CDR3 amino acids: CASSLGGQGDYGYTF. In DNA, the CDR3 is TGTGCCAGCAGCTTGGGCGGACAGGGGGACTATGGCTACACCTTC. The rearrangement links TRBV5-4 to TRBJ1-2, with 10 bases lining up with TRBD1. Unmatched junction bases numbered 2, after V lost 0 bases and J lost 3 bases. The CDR3 has 15 residues. Germline CDR1 SGHNT, CDR2 YYREEE (reference sequence).

In this sample, this clone turned up a few times. This chain joins TRBV5-8 and TRBJ1-5, with D perhaps matching TRBD1 (6 bases). The germline V gene encodes CDR1 SGHTS and CDR2 YDEGEE. This CDR3 region has 15 residues. V shed 0 bases and J shed 3 bases, with 10 bases lying between them. CDR3 nucleotide sequence: TGTGCCAGCAGCTTGGGACAGGCGTACAATCAGCCCCAGCATTTT. Amino acid sequence: CASSLGQAYNQPQHF.

The V call is TRBV7-2, the J call TRBJ1-3; TRBD1 aligns across 8 bases. Germline assignment: CDR1 SGHTA and CDR2 FQGNSA. This CDR3 spans 17 amino acids. V lost 5 bases and J lost 0; bases outside the gene matches: 9. The CDR3 sequence: CASSTRQGTSSGNTIYF. The CDR3 nucleotides read TGTGCCAGCAGCACCAGACAGGGGACCTCCTCTGGAAACACCATATATTTT.

The chain carries TRBV6-5 and TRBJ2-7; D is uncertain. The CDR3 sequence is 14 residues long. Germline V lookup: CDR1 MNHEY, CDR2 SVGAGI. The V and J ends lost 2 bases and 4 bases respectively, with 12 bases between them. This chain's CDR3 is CASSYGSPGYEQYF. The CDR3 DNA reads TGTGCCAGCAGTTACGGCTCCCCCGGGTACGAGCAGTACTTC.

This chain links TRBV3-1 (or the pseudogene TRBV3-2) with TRBJ1-2; 7 bases are a match to TRBD1. CDR1 LGHDT and CDR2 YNNKEL come from the germline V gene (reference sequence). Trimming at V came to 4 bases and at J to 8 bases, leaving 13 bases not matched to a gene. The CDR3 sequence is 15 residues long. CDR3 nucleotides: TGTGCCAGCAGCCCCCGATTAAGCCAGGGGGTCGGCTACACCTTC. Its translation: CASSPRLSQGVGYTF.

The chain is built from TRBV4-3 and TRBJ1-4; TRBD1 matches at 10 bases. This CDR3 has 15 amino acids. V lost 1 base to trimming and J lost 14 bases; unmatched junction nucleotides: 10. Germline lookup yields CDR1 LGHNA and CDR2 YSLEER. CDR3 coding DNA: TGCGCCAGCAGCCAAGCTCCGGGACAGGGGATGCAGCTGTTTTTT. Its protein is CASSQAPGQGMQLFF.

This chain uses TRBV27 with TRBJ2-2, with 13 bases lining up with TRBD2. The V segment lost 5 bases and the J segment 3 bases; nucleotides outside the gene matches: 9. The CDR3 extends over 18 amino acids. CDR1 and CDR2 (germline): MNHEY, SMNVEV (reference sequence). The CDR3 nucleotides are TGTGCCAGCAGTACCGGACTAGCGGGGGCCCATTACACCGGGGAGCTGTTTTTT. Protein sequence: CASSTGLAGAHYTGELFF.